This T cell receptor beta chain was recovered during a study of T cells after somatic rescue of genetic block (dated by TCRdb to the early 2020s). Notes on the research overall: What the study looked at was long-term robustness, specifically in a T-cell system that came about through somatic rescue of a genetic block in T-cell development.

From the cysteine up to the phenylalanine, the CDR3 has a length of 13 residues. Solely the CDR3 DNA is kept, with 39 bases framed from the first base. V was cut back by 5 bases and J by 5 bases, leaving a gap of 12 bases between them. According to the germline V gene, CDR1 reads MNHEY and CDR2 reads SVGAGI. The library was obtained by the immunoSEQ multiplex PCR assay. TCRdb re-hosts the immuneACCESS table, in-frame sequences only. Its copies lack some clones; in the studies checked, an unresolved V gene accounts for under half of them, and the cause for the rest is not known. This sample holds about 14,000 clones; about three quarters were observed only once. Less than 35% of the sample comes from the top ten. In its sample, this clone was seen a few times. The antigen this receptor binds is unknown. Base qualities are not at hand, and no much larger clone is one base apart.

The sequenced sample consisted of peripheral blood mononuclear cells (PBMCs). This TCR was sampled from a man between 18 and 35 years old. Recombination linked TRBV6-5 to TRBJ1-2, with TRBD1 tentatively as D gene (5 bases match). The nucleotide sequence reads TGTGCCAGCAGTACAGGTTCACCATATGGCTACACCTTC. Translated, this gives CASSTGSPYGYTF.